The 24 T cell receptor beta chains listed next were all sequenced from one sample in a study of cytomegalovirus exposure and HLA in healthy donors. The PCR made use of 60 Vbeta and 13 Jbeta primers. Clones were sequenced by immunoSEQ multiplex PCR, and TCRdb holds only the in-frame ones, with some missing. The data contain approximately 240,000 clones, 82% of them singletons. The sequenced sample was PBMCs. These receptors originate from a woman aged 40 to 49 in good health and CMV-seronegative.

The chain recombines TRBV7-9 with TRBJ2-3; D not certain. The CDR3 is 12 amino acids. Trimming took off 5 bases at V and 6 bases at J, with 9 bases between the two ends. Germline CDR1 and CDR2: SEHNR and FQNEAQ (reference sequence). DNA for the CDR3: TGTGCCAGCAGCCCTAATCTGGATACGCAGTATTTT. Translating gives CASSPNLDTQYF. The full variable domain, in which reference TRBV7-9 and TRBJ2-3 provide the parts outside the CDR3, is DTGVSQNPRHKITKRGQNVTFRCDPISEHNRLYWYRQTLGQGPEFLTYFQNEAQLEKSRLLSDRFSAERPKGSFSTLEIQRTEQGDSAMYLCASSPNLDTQYFGPGTRLTVL.

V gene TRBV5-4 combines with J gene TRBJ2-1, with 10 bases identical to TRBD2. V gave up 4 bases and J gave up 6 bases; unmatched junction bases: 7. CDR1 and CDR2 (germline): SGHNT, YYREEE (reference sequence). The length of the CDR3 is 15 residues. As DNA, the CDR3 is TGTGCCAGCAGCGCCTCTAGCGGGGGCCTCAATGAGCAGTTCTTC. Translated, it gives CASSASSGGLNEQFF.

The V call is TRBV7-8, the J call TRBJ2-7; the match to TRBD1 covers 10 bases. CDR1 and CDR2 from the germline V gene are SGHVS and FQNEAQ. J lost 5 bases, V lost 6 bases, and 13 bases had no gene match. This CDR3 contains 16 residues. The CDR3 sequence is CASSSIRRDRGHEQYF. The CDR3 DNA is TGTGCCAGCAGTTCCATCAGGCGGGACAGGGGTCACGAGCAGTACTTC. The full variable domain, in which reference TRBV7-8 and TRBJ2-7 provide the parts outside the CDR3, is GAGVSQSPRYKVAKRGQDVALRCDPISGHVSLFWYQQALGQGPEFLTYFQNEAQLDKSGLPSDRFFAERPEGSVSTLKIQRTQQEDSAVYLCASSSIRRDRGHEQYFGPGTRLTVT.

The CDR3 loop is CASSQVSRVMGHEKLFF. CDR3 bases: TGTGCCAGCAGCCAAGTTAGCCGGGTCATGGGGCATGAAAAACTGTTTTTT. The J gene is TRBJ1-4, the V gene TRBV7-9; tentatively, D is TRBD1 (5 bases). In germline, CDR1 is SEHNR, CDR2 FQNEAQ (reference sequence). V was cut by 5 bases and J by 6 bases, with 22 bases left in between. The CDR3 contains 17 residues.

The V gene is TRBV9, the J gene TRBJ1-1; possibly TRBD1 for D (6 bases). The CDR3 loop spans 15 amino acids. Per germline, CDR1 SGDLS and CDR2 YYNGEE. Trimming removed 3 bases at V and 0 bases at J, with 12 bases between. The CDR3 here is CASSDREGVNTEAFF. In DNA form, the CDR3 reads TGTGCCAGCAGCGACAGGGAGGGGGTGAACACTGAAGCTTTCTTT.

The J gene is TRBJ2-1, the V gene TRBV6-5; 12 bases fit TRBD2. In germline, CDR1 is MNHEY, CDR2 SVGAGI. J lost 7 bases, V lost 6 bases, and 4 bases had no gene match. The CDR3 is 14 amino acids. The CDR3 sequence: CASRRTSGVNEQFF. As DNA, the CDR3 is TGTGCCAGCAGAAGGACTAGCGGGGTTAATGAGCAGTTCTTC.

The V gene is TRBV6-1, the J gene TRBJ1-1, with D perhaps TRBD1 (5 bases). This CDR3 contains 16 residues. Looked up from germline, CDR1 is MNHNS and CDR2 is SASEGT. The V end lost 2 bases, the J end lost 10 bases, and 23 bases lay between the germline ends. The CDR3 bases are TGTGCCAGCAGTGAAACAGGCCTAGTAGGTCTCCGAGGAGCTTTCTTT. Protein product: CASSETGLVGLRGAFF.

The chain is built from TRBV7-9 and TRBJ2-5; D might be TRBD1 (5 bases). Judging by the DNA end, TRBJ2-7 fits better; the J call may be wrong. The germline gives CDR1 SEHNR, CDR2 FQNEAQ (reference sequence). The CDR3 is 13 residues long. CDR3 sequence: CASSVGQAYEQYF. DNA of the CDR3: TGTGCCAGCAGCGTAGGACAAGCCTACGAGCAGTACTTC.

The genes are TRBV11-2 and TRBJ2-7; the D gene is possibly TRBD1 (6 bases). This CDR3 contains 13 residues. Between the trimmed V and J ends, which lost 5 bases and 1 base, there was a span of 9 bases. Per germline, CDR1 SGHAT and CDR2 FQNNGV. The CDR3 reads CASSRTVSYEQYF. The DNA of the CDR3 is TGTGCCAGCAGCCGGACAGTTTCCTACGAGCAGTACTTC. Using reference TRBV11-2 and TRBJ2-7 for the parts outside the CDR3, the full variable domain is EAGVAQSPRYKIIEKRQSVAFWCNPISGHATLYWYQQILGQGPKLLIQFQNNGVVDDSQLPKDRFSAERLKGVDSTLKIQPAKLEDSAVYLCASSRTVSYEQYFGPGTRLTVT.

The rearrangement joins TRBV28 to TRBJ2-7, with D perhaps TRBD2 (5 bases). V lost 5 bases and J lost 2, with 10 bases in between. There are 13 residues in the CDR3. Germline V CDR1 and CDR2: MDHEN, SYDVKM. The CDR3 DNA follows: TGTGCCAGCAGTCCGGGAAATCCCTACGAGCAGTACTTC. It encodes CASSPGNPYEQYF.

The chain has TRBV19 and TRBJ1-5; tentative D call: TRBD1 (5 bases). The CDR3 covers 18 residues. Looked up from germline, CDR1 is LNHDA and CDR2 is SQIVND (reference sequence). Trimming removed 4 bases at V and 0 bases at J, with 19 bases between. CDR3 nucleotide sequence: TGTGCCAGTAGTACCGAAGGACAAGGGGACTATAGCAATCAGCCCCAGCATTTT. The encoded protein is CASSTEGQGDYSNQPQHF.

The CDR3 nucleotides are TGTGCCACCAGCAGAGAAGAGCTCAGGGGGCTTACTCAGCCCCAGCATTTT. As protein: CATSREELRGLTQPQHF. The J gene is TRBJ1-5, the V gene TRBV15; 8 bases match TRBD1. Trimming cost V 0 bases and J 6 bases; bases outside gene matches: 10. The germline V gene encodes CDR1 LNHNV and CDR2 YYDKDF (reference sequence). There are 17 residues in the CDR3. Drawing the rest from reference TRBV15 and TRBJ1-5, the complete variable domain is DAMVIQNPRYQVTQFGKPVTLSCSQTLNHNVMYWYQQKSSQAPKLLFHYYDKDFNNEADTPDNFQSRRPNTSFCFLDIRSPGLGDTAMYLCATSREELRGLTQPQHFGDGTRLSIL.

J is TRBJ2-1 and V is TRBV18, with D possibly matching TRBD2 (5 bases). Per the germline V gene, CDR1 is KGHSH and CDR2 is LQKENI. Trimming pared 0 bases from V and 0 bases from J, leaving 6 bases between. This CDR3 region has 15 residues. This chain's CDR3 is CASSPPGSSYNEQFF. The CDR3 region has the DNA TGTGCCAGCTCACCACCAGGGAGCTCCTACAATGAGCAGTTCTTC.

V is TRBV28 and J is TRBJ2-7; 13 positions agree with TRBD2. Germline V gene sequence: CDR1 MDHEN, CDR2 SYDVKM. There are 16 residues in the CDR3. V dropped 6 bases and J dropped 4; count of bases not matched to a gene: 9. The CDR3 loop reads CASRRPGTSGVYEQYF. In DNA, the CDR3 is TGTGCCAGCAGACGACCCGGGACTAGCGGGGTTTACGAGCAGTACTTC.

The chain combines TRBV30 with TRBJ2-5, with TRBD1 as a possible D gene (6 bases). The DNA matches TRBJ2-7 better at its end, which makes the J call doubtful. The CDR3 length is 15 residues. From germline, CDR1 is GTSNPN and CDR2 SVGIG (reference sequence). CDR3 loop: CAWSEQLTGAYEQYF. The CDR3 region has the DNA TGTGCCTGGAGCGAACAACTGACAGGAGCCTACGAGCAGTACTTC.

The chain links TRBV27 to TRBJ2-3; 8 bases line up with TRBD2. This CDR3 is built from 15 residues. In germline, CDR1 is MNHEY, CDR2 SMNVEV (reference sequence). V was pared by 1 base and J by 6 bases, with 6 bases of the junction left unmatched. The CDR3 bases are TGTGCCAGCAGTTTATGGGCGGGGGGAAGGGATACGCAGTATTTT. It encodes CASSLWAGGRDTQYF.

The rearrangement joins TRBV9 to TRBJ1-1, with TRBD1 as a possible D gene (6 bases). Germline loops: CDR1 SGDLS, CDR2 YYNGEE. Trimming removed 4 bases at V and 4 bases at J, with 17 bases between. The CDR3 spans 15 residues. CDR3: CASSRGGPRATEAFF. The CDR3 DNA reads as TGTGCCAGCAGCCGCGGGGGGCCCCGAGCCACTGAAGCTTTCTTT.

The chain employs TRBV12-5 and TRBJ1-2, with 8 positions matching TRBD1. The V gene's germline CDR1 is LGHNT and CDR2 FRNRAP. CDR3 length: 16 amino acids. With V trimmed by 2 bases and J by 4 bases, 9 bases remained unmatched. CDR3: CASGLPGQGLVYGYTF. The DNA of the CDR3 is TGTGCTAGTGGTTTGCCCGGACAGGGCCTTGTCTATGGCTACACCTTC.

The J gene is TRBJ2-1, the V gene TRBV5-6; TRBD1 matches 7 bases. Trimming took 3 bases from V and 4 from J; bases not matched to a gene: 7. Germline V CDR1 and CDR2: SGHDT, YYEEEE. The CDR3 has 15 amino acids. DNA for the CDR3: TGTGCCAGCAGCTACCCGGGACAGCCGTACAATGAGCAGTTCTTC. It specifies CASSYPGQPYNEQFF. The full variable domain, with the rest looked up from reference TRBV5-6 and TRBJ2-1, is DAGVTQSPTHLIKTRGQQVTLRCSPKSGHDTVSWYQQALGQGPQFIFQYYEEEERQRGNFPDRFSGHQFPNYSSELNVNALLLGDSALYLCASSYPGQPYNEQFFGPGTRLTVL.

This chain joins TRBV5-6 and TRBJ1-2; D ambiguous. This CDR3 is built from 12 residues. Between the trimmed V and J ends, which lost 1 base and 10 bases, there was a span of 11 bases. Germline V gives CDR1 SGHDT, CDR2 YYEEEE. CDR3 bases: TGTGCCAGCAGCTTGAGCTTTGAAGTCTACACCTTC. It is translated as CASSLSFEVYTF.

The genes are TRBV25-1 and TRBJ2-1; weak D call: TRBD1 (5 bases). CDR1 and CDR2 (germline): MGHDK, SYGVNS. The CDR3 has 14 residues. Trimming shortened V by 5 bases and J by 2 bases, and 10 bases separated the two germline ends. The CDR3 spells CASSFRGTYNEQFF. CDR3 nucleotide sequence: TGTGCCAGCAGTTTTAGGGGTACCTACAATGAGCAGTTCTTC.

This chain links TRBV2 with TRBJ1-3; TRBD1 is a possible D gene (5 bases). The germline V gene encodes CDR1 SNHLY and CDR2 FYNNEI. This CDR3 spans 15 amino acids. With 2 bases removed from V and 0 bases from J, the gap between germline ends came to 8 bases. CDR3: CASSEQGGSGNTIYF. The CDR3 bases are TGTGCCAGCAGTGAACAGGGAGGCTCTGGAAACACCATATATTTT.

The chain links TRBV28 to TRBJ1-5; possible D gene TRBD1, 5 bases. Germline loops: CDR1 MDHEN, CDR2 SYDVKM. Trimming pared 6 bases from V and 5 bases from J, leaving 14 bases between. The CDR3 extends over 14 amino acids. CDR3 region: CASRYTGSHQPQHF. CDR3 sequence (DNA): TGTGCCAGCAGATACACAGGCTCGCATCAGCCCCAGCATTTT.

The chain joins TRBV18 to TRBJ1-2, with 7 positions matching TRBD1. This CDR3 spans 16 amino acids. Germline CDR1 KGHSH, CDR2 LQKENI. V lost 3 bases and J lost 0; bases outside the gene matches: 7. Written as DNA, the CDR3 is TGTGCCAGCTCACCTCAGGGGACAGCAGCTAACTATGGCTACACCTTC. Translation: CASSPQGTAANYGYTF. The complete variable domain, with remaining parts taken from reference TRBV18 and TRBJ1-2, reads NAGVMQNPRHLVRRRGQEARLRCSPMKGHSHVYWYRQLPEEGLKFMVYLQKENIIDESGMPKERFSAEFPKEGPSILRIQQVVRGDSAAYFCASSPQGTAANYGYTFGSGTRLTVV.